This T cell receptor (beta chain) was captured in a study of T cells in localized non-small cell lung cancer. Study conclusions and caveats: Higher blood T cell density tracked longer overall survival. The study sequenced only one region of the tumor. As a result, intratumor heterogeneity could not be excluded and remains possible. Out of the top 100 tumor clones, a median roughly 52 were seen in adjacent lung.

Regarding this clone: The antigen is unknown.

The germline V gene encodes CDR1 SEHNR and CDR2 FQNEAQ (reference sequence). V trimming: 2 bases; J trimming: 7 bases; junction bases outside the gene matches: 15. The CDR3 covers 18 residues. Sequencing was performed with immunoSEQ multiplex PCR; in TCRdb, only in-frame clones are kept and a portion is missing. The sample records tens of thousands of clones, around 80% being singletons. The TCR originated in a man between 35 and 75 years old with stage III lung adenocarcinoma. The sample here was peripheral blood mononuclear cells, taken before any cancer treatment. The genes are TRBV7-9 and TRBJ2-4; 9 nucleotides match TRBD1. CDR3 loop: CASSLPSTGQGDGNIQYF. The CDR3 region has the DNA TGTGCCAGCAGCTTACCATCAACGGGACAGGGCGATGGGAACATTCAGTACTTC.